The 30 T cell receptor beta chains in this list originate from one sample, sequenced in a study of CD8+ T cells in alopecia areata. Described treatment: oral pan-JAK inhibitor, 5-10 mg twice daily. Extracted RNA was reverse transcribed into cDNA, the sequencing template. The assay was immunoSEQ multiplex PCR, and TCRdb's table has in-frame clones only and misses some. This sample has roughly 140,000 clones, with roughly 82% found just once. Sequences were derived from CD8+ T cells sorted from blood, sampled at week 4, from a patient treated with tofacitinib. The receptors were gathered from a human donor with alopecia areata.

J is TRBJ2-7 and V is TRBV4-1; 8 positions match TRBD2. This CDR3 has 14 residues. Germline V gene data show CDR1 as MGHRA and CDR2 as YSYEKL. V shed 2 bases, J shed 3 bases, and the junction held 3 bases outside the gene matches. CDR3 loop: CASSQTGGDYEQYF. In DNA, the CDR3 is TGCGCCAGCAGCCAAACGGGGGGGGACTACGAGCAGTACTTC.

The rearrangement links TRBV28 to TRBJ2-5; 7 bases match TRBD1. V shed 1 base and J 6 bases; nucleotides not matched to a gene: 8. The CDR3 is made up of 15 amino acids. The V gene's germline CDR1 is MDHEN and CDR2 SYDVKM. For the CDR3, the DNA is TGTGCCAGCAGTTTATTGTTGACAGGGCTGCAGACCCAGTACTTC. Encoded protein: CASSLLLTGLQTQYF.

This chain links TRBV28 with TRBJ2-7; D not resolved. Germline lookup yields CDR1 MDHEN and CDR2 SYDVKM. This CDR3 is built from 13 residues. V was pared by 5 bases and J by 3 bases, with 11 bases between. The CDR3 spells CASSPPSVYEQYF. CDR3 sequence (DNA): TGTGCCAGCAGTCCCCCTTCTGTCTACGAGCAGTACTTC.

The chain uses TRBV10-3 and TRBJ1-6; D may be TRBD1 (6 bases). CDR1 is ENHRY, CDR2 SYGVKD, per germline. V was trimmed by 3 bases and J by 6 bases, leaving 12 bases between them. This CDR3 comprises 15 residues. The CDR3: CAISDTGLGNSPLHF. The CDR3 coding sequence is TGTGCCATCAGTGATACAGGGTTGGGTAATTCACCCCTCCACTTT.

This rearrangement joins TRBV4-2 to TRBJ2-5; D unclear. Germline CDR1 reads LGHNA; CDR2 reads YNFKEQ. This CDR3 has 15 amino acids. Trimming took 7 bases from V and 1 from J, leaving 16 bases between them. The CDR3 loop is CASTHESWGQETQYF. The CDR3 DNA reads TGTGCCAGCACCCACGAAAGCTGGGGCCAAGAGACCCAGTACTTC.

This clone appeared a single time. This chain connects TRBV2 to TRBJ2-5; D could derive from TRBD1 or TRBD2 (6 bases each). This CDR3 spans 15 amino acids. CDR1 and CDR2 (germline): SNHLY, FYNNEI. V was cut by 6 bases and J by 1 base, with 15 bases left in between. CDR3 amino acids: CASRSPGGLQETQYF. CDR3 in DNA: TGTGCCAGCAGATCCCCCGGGGGCCTCCAAGAGACCCAGTACTTC.

V is TRBV29-1 and J is TRBJ2-5, with a tentative D call TRBD1 (6 bases). The length of the CDR3 is 15 residues. Trimming cost V 0 bases and J 1 base, with 12 bases left between them. Germline V gives CDR1 SQVTM, CDR2 ANQGSEA. This CDR3 is CSVEELGDTQETQYF. The CDR3 region has the DNA TGCAGCGTTGAAGAGTTAGGGGACACCCAAGAGACCCAGTACTTC.

The chain employs TRBV5-6 and TRBJ2-7, with unresolved D. V lost 0 bases to trimming and J lost 0 bases, with 7 bases between them. The CDR3 has 14 amino acids. CDR1 is SGHDT and CDR2 is YYEEEE in the germline V gene. This CDR3 reads CASSLAGFSYEQYF. In nucleotides, the CDR3 is TGTGCCAGCAGCTTGGCCGGGTTCTCCTACGAGCAGTACTTC.

The J gene is TRBJ2-7, the V gene TRBV15, with 8 bases that match TRBD1. Trimming cost V 3 bases and J 0 bases; bases outside gene matches: 7. Germline CDR1 is LNHNV and CDR2 is YYDKDF (reference sequence). The CDR3 loop spans 16 amino acids. CDR3 amino acids: CATSRTQGAPSYEQYF. CDR3 DNA: TGTGCCACCAGCAGGACTCAGGGGGCTCCCTCCTACGAGCAGTACTTC.

The chain couples TRBV13 to TRBJ1-1, with no clear D. V was trimmed by 3 bases and J by 5 bases, leaving 7 bases between them. CDR1 is PRHDT, CDR2 FYEKMQ, per germline (reference sequence). The CDR3 runs 12 residues. The CDR3 DNA reads as TGTGCCAGCAGCTTGGAACGGACTGAAGCTTTCTTT. It yields the protein CASSLERTEAFF.

This rearrangement joins TRBV7-2 to TRBJ2-3; perhaps D is TRBD1 or TRBD2 (5 bases each). Germline CDR1 is SGHTA and CDR2 is FQGNSA. CDR3 length: 16 amino acids. Deletions cut 5 bases from V and 5 bases from J, with 20 bases between. The CDR3 DNA is TGTGCCAGCAGCCCCGACCGGGACCCCCGGTTAGATACGCAGTATTTT. It codes for CASSPDRDPRLDTQYF.

V is TRBV19 and J is TRBJ2-2, with 8 bases that match TRBD2. Looked up from germline, CDR1 is LNHDA and CDR2 is SQIVND (reference sequence). Unmatched junction bases numbered 6, after V lost 5 bases and J lost 1 base. CDR3 length: 16 residues. CDR3 sequence reads: CASSSAGGWNTGELFF. The CDR3 DNA follows: TGTGCCAGTAGTTCCGCGGGGGGCTGGAACACCGGGGAGCTGTTTTTT.

J is TRBJ2-7 and V is TRBV7-9, with D maybe TRBD1 (5 bases). V lost 5 bases to trimming and J lost 7 bases, with 15 bases between them. Germline V CDR1 and CDR2: SEHNR, FQNEAQ (reference sequence). The CDR3 runs 13 residues. The CDR3 DNA reads as TGTGCCAGCAGCCAAGGGGCTTCGTGGGAGCAGTACTTC. Protein sequence: CASSQGASWEQYF. Complete variable domain (other parts from reference TRBV7-9 and TRBJ2-7): DTGVSQNPRHKITKRGQNVTFRCDPISEHNRLYWYRQTLGQGPEFLTYFQNEAQLEKSRLLSDRFSAERPKGSFSTLEIQRTEQGDSAMYLCASSQGASWEQYFGPGTRLTVT.

J is TRBJ2-2 and V is TRBV4-3; possibly TRBD2 for D (6 bases). CDR1 is LGHNA, CDR2 YSLEER, per germline. This CDR3 region has 15 residues. V shed 6 bases and J shed 2 bases, with 13 bases lying between them. The CDR3 loop reads CASSWRGGNTGELFF. The CDR3 bases are TGCGCCAGCAGTTGGAGGGGCGGTAACACCGGGGAGCTGTTTTTT.

The V and J genes are TRBV10-3 and TRBJ2-7; 8 nucleotides line up with TRBD1. J lost 0 bases, V lost 6 bases, and 7 bases had no gene match. There are 15 residues in the CDR3. Germline V gene sequence: CDR1 ENHRY, CDR2 SYGVKD. DNA of the CDR3: TGTGCCATCAGGGACAGGGACCATAGCTCCTACGAGCAGTACTTC. It specifies CAIRDRDHSSYEQYF.

V gene TRBV21-1 combines with J gene TRBJ2-5; no DNA check was done on the table's D call, TRBD1. TRBV21-1 is listed as a pseudogene. This CDR3 comprises 16 residues. CDR3 in amino acids: CASSKCYSRGLETQYF. The CDR3 coding sequence is TGTGCCAGCAGCAAATGTTACTCTAGGGGTCTGGAGACCCAGTACTTC.

In this sample, this clone turned up a few times. This rearrangement joins TRBV29-1 to TRBJ2-2, with D tentatively TRBD2 (6 bases). Trimming removed 5 bases from V and 0 bases from J, with 10 bases in between. This CDR3 spans 14 amino acids. The germline V gene encodes CDR1 SQVTM and CDR2 ANQGSEA. The CDR3 is CSVFGGTNTGELFF. CDR3 sequence (DNA): TGCAGCGTTTTCGGGGGAACGAACACCGGGGAGCTGTTTTTT.

This chain links TRBV27 with TRBJ1-5; D is perhaps TRBD1 (5 bases). Germline loops: CDR1 MNHEY, CDR2 SMNVEV (reference sequence). Between the trimmed V and J ends, which lost 0 bases and 1 base, there was a span of 16 bases. This CDR3 has 18 amino acids. This CDR3 reads CASSLSSLYGGSNQPQHF. CDR3 sequence (DNA): TGTGCCAGCAGTTTATCCAGCCTTTACGGGGGGAGCAATCAGCCCCAGCATTTT.

The V gene is TRBV5-4, the J gene TRBJ1-1; D may be TRBD1 (5 bases). The CDR3 is 14 residues long. Germline CDR1 and CDR2: SGHNT and YYREEE (reference sequence). The V and J ends lost 3 bases and 2 bases respectively, with 11 bases between them. The DNA of the CDR3 is TGTGCCAGCAGCTGGGGGAATGGAAACACTGAAGCTTTCTTT. Encoded protein: CASSWGNGNTEAFF. The full variable domain, its missing parts supplied by reference TRBV5-4 and TRBJ1-1, is ETGVTQSPTHLIKTRGQQVTLRCSSQSGHNTVSWYQQALGQGPQFIFQYYREEENGRGNFPPRFSGLQFPNYSSELNVNALELDDSALYLCASSWGNGNTEAFFGQGTRLTVV.

The V and J genes are TRBV4-1 and TRBJ2-5, with D tentatively TRBD1 or TRBD2 (6 bases each). The CDR3 covers 16 residues. Germline CDR1 MGHRA, CDR2 YSYEKL. The V end was cut by 0 bases, the J end by 5 bases, with 16 bases between. CDR3: CASSQEESGAGETQYF. CDR3 sequence (DNA): TGCGCCAGCAGCCAAGAAGAGTCGGGGGCCGGGGAGACCCAGTACTTC.

The V call is TRBV19, the J call TRBJ1-1; the D is unclear. The CDR3 is made up of 12 amino acids. The germline gives CDR1 LNHDA, CDR2 SQIVND (reference sequence). V dropped 4 bases and J dropped 8 bases, with 11 bases sitting between them. CDR3 protein: CASSTGRSEAFF. The DNA for the CDR3 is TGTGCCAGTAGTACCGGACGGTCAGAAGCTTTCTTT. The full variable domain, rest sourced from reference TRBV19 and TRBJ1-1, is DGGITQSPKYLFRKEGQNVTLSCEQNLNHDAMYWYRQDPGQGLRLIYYSQIVNDFQKGDIAEGYSVSREKKESFPLTVTSAQKNPTAFYLCASSTGRSEAFFGQGTRLTVV.

V and J are TRBV29-1 and TRBJ1-1, with 10 nucleotides matching TRBD1. This CDR3 has 13 amino acids. Trimming took 7 bases from V and 1 from J; bases not matched to a gene: 3. Per the germline V gene, CDR1 is SQVTM and CDR2 is ANQGSEA. This CDR3 reads CSATGGSNTEAFF. For the CDR3, the DNA is TGCAGCGCGACAGGGGGCTCGAACACTGAAGCTTTCTTT. Full variable domain (remainder filled in from reference TRBV29-1 and TRBJ1-1): SAVISQKPSRDICQRGTSLTIQCQVDSQVTMMFWYRQQPGQSLTLIATANQGSEATYESGFVIDKFPISRPNLTFSTLTVSNMSPEDSSIYLCSATGGSNTEAFFGQGTRLTVV.

V is TRBV5-1 and J is TRBJ2-1; the D call may be TRBD1 or TRBD2 (5 bases each). The CDR3 length is 15 residues. V lost 2 bases, J lost 6 bases, and 15 bases lay in between. Germline-derived CDR1 and CDR2 are SGHRS and YFSETQ. The CDR3 DNA is TGCGCCAGCAGCTTATACCGGGACCGCCCCAATGAGCAGTTCTTC. It specifies CASSLYRDRPNEQFF.

The chain couples TRBV27 to TRBJ1-2; D may be TRBD1 (5 bases). Germline assignment: CDR1 MNHEY and CDR2 SMNVEV (reference sequence). The CDR3 is 15 residues long. Trimming pared 5 bases from V and 14 bases from J, leaving 27 bases between. CDR3 amino acids: CASSTEDGPPGVWTF. The CDR3 nucleotides are TGTGCCAGCAGTACAGAGGACGGCCCCCCGGGGGTTTGGACCTTC.

This chain links TRBV27 with TRBJ2-1, with 7 bases aligning to TRBD2. This CDR3 is 15 amino acids long. The V and J ends lost 6 bases and 7 bases, in that order; junction bases with no gene match: 12. Germline V gene sequence: CDR1 MNHEY, CDR2 SMNVEV (reference sequence). The CDR3: CASSAGAGFINEQFF. CDR3 DNA sequence: TGTGCCAGCAGCGCGGGAGCGGGTTTTATAAATGAGCAGTTCTTC.

This clone was seen once. CDR3 sequence reads: CASSLDRLRNTEAFF. CDR3 nucleotides: TGTGCCAGCAGCTTGGACCGGTTAAGGAACACTGAAGCTTTCTTT. The rearrangement joins TRBV5-6 to TRBJ1-1; no firm D call. Germline CDR1 and CDR2: SGHDT and YYEEEE. Trimming removed 0 bases from V and 1 base from J, with 10 bases in between. The CDR3 extends over 15 amino acids.

This clone was recorded only once. The V call is TRBV30, the J call TRBJ2-7; possible D gene TRBD1, 5 bases. Germline values: CDR1 GTSNPN, CDR2 SVGIG (reference sequence). The CDR3 runs 16 residues. V lost 0 bases and J 3 bases, leaving 18 bases between the germline ends. The CDR3 sequence is CAWSVPGRPANYEQYF. The CDR3 DNA follows: TGTGCCTGGAGTGTACCAGGGCGGCCGGCCAACTACGAGCAGTACTTC.

This sequence joins TRBV6-5 and TRBJ2-5; D remains unclear. The V end was cut by 6 bases, the J end by 9 bases, with 11 bases between. CDR3 length: 11 amino acids. CDR1 is MNHEY and CDR2 is SVGAGI in the germline V gene. The CDR3 region has the DNA TGTGCCAGCAGCTCCCCGAAGGCCCAGTACTTC. This sequence encodes CASSSPKAQYF.

This clone was counted only a few times. The gene calls are TRBV10-3 and TRBJ2-1; tentatively, D is TRBD1 (6 bases). V lost 0 bases, J lost 11 bases, and 17 bases lay in between. The CDR3 sequence is 15 residues long. The germline CDR1 and CDR2 sequences are ENHRY and SYGVKD. The CDR3 loop is CAISESWTARLKQFF. CDR3 sequence (DNA): TGTGCCATCAGTGAGTCTTGGACAGCCCGGTTGAAGCAGTTCTTC.

The gene calls are TRBV10-2 and TRBJ2-5, with 9 bases lining up with TRBD2. Germline V gene data show CDR1 as WSHSY and CDR2 as SAAADI. The CDR3 covers 15 residues. Germline trimming cut 3 bases from V and 5 bases from J; bases unmatched to any gene: 7. DNA for the CDR3: TGCGCCAGCAGTGATAAGCGGGGGGCCAGGGAGACCCAGTACTTC. Protein: CASSDKRGARETQYF.